This entry lists 28 T cell receptor beta chains sequenced from one sample in a study of OX40 agonist ivuxolimab in advanced cancers. Assay: immunoSEQ multiplex PCR; the TCRdb copy retains only in-frame clones and omits some. In the table there are about 17,000 clones, roughly four fifths of which are singletons. The source material was CD4+ or CD8+ T cells sorted from blood, sampled in a trial of the OX40 agonist ivuxolimab. The receptors were sampled from an adult with an advanced solid tumor such as melanoma, head and neck, liver or kidney cancer.

The J gene is TRBJ2-1, the V gene TRBV11-3; D is possibly TRBD1 or TRBD2 (5 bases each). The germline V gene encodes CDR1 SGHNT and CDR2 YENEEA. Trimming pared 5 bases from V and 9 bases from J, leaving 14 bases between. The CDR3 length is 13 residues. The DNA of the CDR3 is TGTGCCAGCAGCGTAGTTGGGGACGTTGAGCAGTTCTTC. Protein product: CASSVVGDVEQFF.

The chain is built from TRBV6-5 and TRBJ2-2; D might be TRBD2 (6 bases). CDR3 size: 13 residues. Trimming took off 10 bases at V and 4 bases at J, with 13 bases between the two ends. CDR1 is MNHEY and CDR2 is SVGAGI in the germline V gene. CDR3 sequence: CATEGHGTGELFF. CDR3 in DNA: TGTGCCACGGAGGGGCATGGCACCGGGGAGCTGTTTTTT.

This chain joins TRBV28 and TRBJ1-5; D is unresolved. The V end was cut by 8 bases, the J end by 2 bases, with 16 bases between. Germline-derived CDR1 and CDR2 are MDHEN and SYDVKM. The CDR3 length is 15 residues. CDR3 DNA: TGTGCCAGCGCCCTCGGCCCCACTGGCAATCAGCCCCAGCATTTT. Amino acid sequence: CASALGPTGNQPQHF.

V is TRBV5-1 and J is TRBJ1-4; 9 nucleotides agree with TRBD1. The CDR3 length is 16 residues. Germline V gene lookup returns CDR1 SGHRS and CDR2 YFSETQ. V lost 4 bases to trimming and J lost 0 bases; unmatched junction nucleotides: 4. Here the CDR3 DNA reads TGCGCCAGCAGCCTATGGACAGGGGCAACTAATGAAAAACTGTTTTTT. It yields the protein CASSLWTGATNEKLFF.

The rearrangement uses TRBV12-2 and TRBJ2-3. TRBV12-2 is listed as a pseudogene. The CDR3 has 14 amino acids. CDR3 bases: TGTGCAAGTCGCTTACTGGGATCGCCAGATACGCAGTATTTT. Translation gives CASRLLGSPDTQYF.

The chain employs TRBV28 and TRBJ1-5; no reliable D call. This CDR3 has 16 amino acids. The germline V gene encodes CDR1 MDHEN and CDR2 SYDVKM. The V and J ends lost 2 bases and 2 bases respectively, with 13 bases between them. The CDR3 DNA reads TGTGCCAGCAGTTTAACGACCCGGATCCGCAATCAGCCCCAGCATTTT. It codes for CASSLTTRIRNQPQHF. The whole variable domain, remainder taken from reference TRBV28 and TRBJ1-5, is DVKVTQSSRYLVKRTGEKVFLECVQDMDHENMFWYRQDPGLGLRLIYFSYDVKMKEKGDIPEGYSVSREKKERFSLILESASTNQTSMYLCASSLTTRIRNQPQHFGDGTRLSIL.

The chain uses TRBV13 and TRBJ1-5; D ambiguous. The CDR3 extends over 12 amino acids. V gave up 2 bases and J gave up 4 bases, with 3 bases separating them. The germline V gene has CDR1 PRHDT and CDR2 FYEKMQ (reference sequence). The CDR3 DNA reads TGTGCCAGCAGCTTAAAAAATCAGCCCCAGCATTTT. Its translation: CASSLKNQPQHF.

V is TRBV4-2 and J is TRBJ2-1, with a tentative D call TRBD1 (6 bases). Germline-derived CDR1 and CDR2 are LGHNA and YNFKEQ. Trimming removed 4 bases from V and 9 bases from J, with 10 bases in between. The CDR3 loop spans 12 amino acids. The CDR3 sequence is CASSLVGGEQFF. DNA for the CDR3: TGTGCCAGCAGCCTGGTAGGGGGTGAGCAGTTCTTC.

The V gene is TRBV18, the J gene TRBJ2-5; 7 bases are shared with TRBD1. The better agreement between TRBJ2-7 and the DNA end casts doubt on the J call. CDR3 length equals 16 residues. Germline V lookup: CDR1 KGHSH, CDR2 LQKENI. CDR3 DNA sequence: TGTGCCAGCTCACCATTTTTAGGACAGGTTAACGACGAGCAGTACTTC. As protein: CASSPFLGQVNDEQYF.

The chain recombines TRBV27 with TRBJ1-4; 10 bases match TRBD1. The germline V gene encodes CDR1 MNHEY and CDR2 SMNVEV (reference sequence). V shed 5 bases, J shed 7 bases, and the junction held 13 bases outside the gene matches. The CDR3 runs to 17 residues. The DNA of the CDR3 is TGTGCCAGCAGTCCGACAGGGGGCCTACACCTCCTTGAAAAACTGTTTTTT. This gives the protein CASSPTGGLHLLEKLFF.

J is TRBJ2-1 and V is TRBV28; 7 nucleotides agree with TRBD2. The J segment lost 6 bases and the V segment lost 6 bases, leaving 11 bases of the junction unmatched. This CDR3 is 15 amino acids long. Germline-derived CDR1 and CDR2 are MDHEN and SYDVKM. CDR3 sequence (DNA): TGTGCCAGCAGCCCTTTGGGTAGCGGGCTCAATGAGCAGTTCTTC. Its translation: CASSPLGSGLNEQFF. Full variable domain (remainder filled in from reference TRBV28 and TRBJ2-1): DVKVTQSSRYLVKRTGEKVFLECVQDMDHENMFWYRQDPGLGLRLIYFSYDVKMKEKGDIPEGYSVSREKKERFSLILESASTNQTSMYLCASSPLGSGLNEQFFGPGTRLTVL.

This clone has a handful of counts. The gene calls are TRBV5-1 and TRBJ2-3; 9 bases are a match to TRBD2. The CDR3 spans 15 residues. CDR1 is SGHRS and CDR2 is YFSETQ in the germline V gene. The junction had 4 bases not matched to a gene; V was cut back by 0 bases and J by 5 bases. This CDR3 is CASSLASGIRDTQYF. The CDR3, as DNA: TGCGCCAGCAGCTTGGCTAGCGGGATCAGAGATACGCAGTATTTT.

The chain combines TRBV30 with TRBJ2-7, with 8 bases aligning to TRBD1. Germline V CDR1 and CDR2: GTSNPN, SVGIG (reference sequence). CDR3 length equals 12 residues. V trimming: 2 bases; J trimming: 6 bases; junction bases outside the gene matches: 3. The CDR3 coding sequence is TGTGCCTGGAGTCAGGGGGCTTCCGAGCAGTACTTC. Its protein is CAWSQGASEQYF.

In DNA, the CDR3 is TGTGCCAGCTCACCACAATCAGGGGCCAGGGACATTCAGTACTTC. It translates to CASSPQSGARDIQYF. J is TRBJ2-4 and V is TRBV18, with D possibly matching TRBD1 (6 bases). This CDR3 has 15 amino acids. Looked up from germline, CDR1 is KGHSH and CDR2 is LQKENI. V lost 1 base, J lost 8 bases, and 15 bases lay in between.

This chain links TRBV9 with TRBJ1-1, with 7 bases fitting TRBD1. The CDR3 length is 13 residues. Losses at the gene ends were 4 bases for V and 11 bases for J; bases not matched to a gene: 11. Germline CDR1 reads SGDLS; CDR2 reads YYNGEE. CDR3 sequence reads: CASSKSPGQTAFF. The CDR3 region has the DNA TGTGCCAGCAGCAAATCTCCGGGACAGACGGCTTTCTTT.

The table lists this clone with a count of one. The gene calls are TRBV7-8 and TRBJ1-4; TRBD1 agrees at 7 bases. This CDR3 is built from 15 residues. After removal of 3 bases from V and 3 bases from J, the junction contained 4 bases not matched to a gene. Germline V gene lookup returns CDR1 SGHVS and CDR2 FQNEAQ. In nucleotides, the CDR3 is TGTGCCAGCAGCTTGACAGGGCTGGCTAATGAAAAACTGTTTTTT. Amino acids: CASSLTGLANEKLFF.

J is TRBJ1-1 and V is TRBV27; D call uncertain. The CDR3 contains 13 residues. Germline CDR1 and CDR2: MNHEY and SMNVEV (reference sequence). With 6 bases removed from V and 0 bases from J, the gap between germline ends came to 8 bases. The CDR3 protein is CASRGSVNTEAFF. The CDR3 DNA reads TGTGCCAGCAGGGGGTCGGTGAACACTGAAGCTTTCTTT.

The V call is TRBV7-2, the J call TRBJ2-1; D possibly matches TRBD1 or TRBD2 (5 bases each). The CDR3 totals 14 residues. Germline V CDR1 and CDR2: SGHTA, FQGNSA. With 1 base removed from V and 8 bases from J, the gap between germline ends came to 12 bases. The CDR3 loop reads CASSLGSGGYEQFF. In nucleotides, the CDR3 is TGTGCCAGCAGCTTAGGGAGTGGGGGTTATGAGCAGTTCTTC.

V and J are TRBV19 and TRBJ1-5, with 10 bases fitting TRBD1. CDR1 is LNHDA and CDR2 is SQIVND in the germline V gene (reference sequence). There are 15 residues in the CDR3. J was trimmed by 5 bases and V by 10 bases; bases with no gene match: 11. The CDR3 is CATSPGQGRDQPQHF. In DNA, the CDR3 is TGTGCCACGTCCCCGGGACAGGGGAGGGATCAGCCCCAGCATTTT. Supplemented by reference TRBV19 and TRBJ1-5, the full variable domain reads DGGITQSPKYLFRKEGQNVTLSCEQNLNHDAMYWYRQDPGQGLRLIYYSQIVNDFQKGDIAEGYSVSREKKESFPLTVTSAQKNPTAFYLCATSPGQGRDQPQHFGDGTRLSIL.

This chain links TRBV30 with TRBJ1-3; D remains unclear. The CDR3 is 13 residues long. Germline V gene data show CDR1 as GTSNPN and CDR2 as SVGIG (reference sequence). V lost 0 bases to trimming and J lost 4 bases, with 7 bases between them. This chain's CDR3 is CAWSVQEGNTIYF. CDR3 DNA: TGTGCCTGGAGTGTACAAGAAGGAAACACCATATATTTT. Based on the CDR3 plus reference TRBV30 and TRBJ1-3, the full variable domain is SQTIHQWPATLVQPVGSPLSLECTVEGTSNPNLYWYRQAAGRGLQLLFYSVGIGQISSEVPQNLSASRPQDRQFILSSKKLLLSDSGFYLCAWSVQEGNTIYFGEGSWLTVV.

The CDR3 protein is CASSQPGTRLVHEQFF. The CDR3 DNA follows: TGTGCCAGCAGCCAGCCCGGGACTAGGTTAGTCCATGAGCAGTTCTTC. This chain connects TRBV7-9 to TRBJ2-1, with 8 nucleotides matching TRBD2. V trimming: 5 bases; J trimming: 8 bases; junction bases outside the gene matches: 14. This CDR3 is 16 amino acids long. Germline V gives CDR1 SEHNR, CDR2 FQNEAQ (reference sequence).

The chain recombines TRBV28 with TRBJ2-5; D tentatively reads TRBD1 or TRBD2 (5 bases each). Germline CDR1 is MDHEN and CDR2 is SYDVKM. The CDR3 runs to 12 residues. Trimming took off 8 bases at V and 5 bases at J, with 12 bases between the two ends. CDR3 bases: TGTGCCAGCCAGTGGGGACGGGAGACCCAGTACTTC. Translating it yields CASQWGRETQYF.

This clone was seen more than once but under ten times. The V call is TRBV9, the J call TRBJ2-7; 7 bases are a match to TRBD1. Germline V gene lookup returns CDR1 SGDLS and CDR2 YYNGEE. V was pared by 2 bases and J by 7 bases, with 6 bases of the junction left unmatched. This CDR3 comprises 13 residues. CDR3 protein: CASSVIPGQEQYF. The CDR3 DNA reads as TGTGCCAGCAGCGTGATACCGGGACAGGAGCAGTACTTC.

The chain employs TRBV28 and TRBJ2-2, with a possible D match to TRBD1 (6 bases). The CDR3 runs to 16 residues. Germline CDR1 reads MDHEN; CDR2 reads SYDVKM. V was clipped by 3 bases and J by 1 base, with 12 bases between them. The CDR3, as DNA: TGTGCCAGCAGTTTCAATCAGGGGTGGAACACCGGGGAGCTGTTTTTT. Its translation is CASSFNQGWNTGELFF.

This clone showed up just once. This chain connects TRBV11-2 to TRBJ1-3; TRBD1 matches at 8 bases. Trimming removed 1 base from V and 1 base from J; junction bases left unmatched: 6. Germline assignment: CDR1 SGHAT and CDR2 FQNNGV. The CDR3 sequence is 17 residues long. CDR3: CASSLVQGAGSGNTIYF. CDR3 in DNA: TGTGCCAGCAGCTTAGTCCAGGGGGCAGGGTCTGGAAACACCATATATTTT.

There are a few counts of this clone. The V gene is TRBV5-3, the J gene TRBJ2-3, with TRBD2 matching over 12 bases. TRBV5-3 counts as an open reading frame of uncertain function. CDR3 length: 18 amino acids. J lost 0 bases, V lost 3 bases, and 8 bases had no gene match. The CDR3 reads CARSSRAGLAGSTDTQYF. CDR3 sequence (DNA): TGTGCCAGAAGCTCGCGGGCCGGACTAGCGGGGAGCACAGATACGCAGTATTTT.

This clone is a singleton in its sample. The CDR3 protein is CASSLLGTDRTDTQYF. In DNA, the CDR3 is TGTGCCAGCAGCTTGTTGGGGACAGATCGCACAGATACGCAGTATTTT. The chain couples TRBV5-6 to TRBJ2-3; the match to TRBD1 covers 7 bases. The junction had 6 bases not matched to a gene; V was cut back by 1 base and J by 1 base. This CDR3 is built from 16 residues. Germline CDR1 and CDR2: SGHDT and YYEEEE.

The chain couples TRBV6-5 to TRBJ2-2; D is perhaps TRBD1 (5 bases). V dropped 4 bases and J dropped 6 bases, with 12 bases sitting between them. Germline lookup yields CDR1 MNHEY and CDR2 SVGAGI. There are 14 residues in the CDR3. The CDR3 spells CASSLAGRSGELFF. The CDR3, as DNA: TGTGCCAGCAGTTTAGCAGGGCGCTCCGGGGAGCTGTTTTTT.